This TCR beta chain was recovered during a study of T cell repertoires in cytomegalovirus infection. Background on the study: CMV infection together with matching HLA type was indicated by public TCR beta signatures. Study outcomes and limitations: In two of eight donors, the top clonotype was HLA-C-restricted CMV-specific.

This clonotype was detected only a few times. Antigen: not known. TCRdb processed the reads anew with MiXCR; each CDR3 protein has one entry. This sample has 450,000 to 650,000 distinct CDR3 sequences, with 26% found just once. Germline V gives CDR1 SEHNR, CDR2 FQNEAQ (reference sequence). The CDR3 spans 15 residues. V was clipped by 7 bases and J by 0 bases; unmatched bases: 7. The sample consisted of PBMCs. This receptor was taken from a human donor in good health (CMV status not recorded). Some clones in this sample may be carry-over from other donors' samples. The chain is built from TRBV7-9 and TRBJ2-7, with 9 bases lining up with TRBD1. CDR3 sequence: CASNKQGAPSYEQYV. For the CDR3, the DNA is TGTGCCAGCAATAAACAGGGGGCCCCCTCCTACGAGCAGTACGTC.